The clone carrying this T cell receptor (beta chain) was detected many times. What it binds is unknown. This sample is part of a study of regulatory T cells in long-lasting Graves disease. Whole-study context: Graves' patients diagnosed newly had used antithyroid drugs under 3 months. Whole-study results and caveats: TCR diversity was lower in persistent Graves' patients than in newly diagnosed ones. Newly diagnosed disease favored TRBV20-1 and TRBJ2-1 over persistent disease.

Germline V gives CDR1 SGDLS, CDR2 YYNGEE. This CDR3 has 15 amino acids. Trimming shortened V by 0 bases and J by 3 bases, and 13 bases separated the two germline ends. To make TCR beta libraries, researchers used iRepertoire HTBI primers and Arm-PCR of CDR3 regions. TCRdb recomputed calls from the multiplex PCR reads with MiXCR, one row per CDR3 protein. The sample lists 240,000 or so distinct CDR3 sequences, 20% seen once, with 11% to 15% in the top ten. Time point of the sample: newly diagnosed GD, antithyroid drugs for less than 3 months. There was RNA extracted from PBMCs, and the TCR library was made from it. The authors drew 8.5 to 9.5 milliliters of peripheral blood into EDTA tubes.

The sequences come from peripheral blood mononuclear cells (PBMCs), collected at new diagnosis, from a patient treated with antithyroid drugs. This clonotype originated in a female donor with Graves disease. The chain has TRBV9 and TRBJ2-7, with D unresolved. Written as DNA, the CDR3 is TGTGCCAGCAGCGTAGAAGAAGGGAAAAACTACGAGCAGTACTTC. Translation gives CASSVEEGKNYEQYF.